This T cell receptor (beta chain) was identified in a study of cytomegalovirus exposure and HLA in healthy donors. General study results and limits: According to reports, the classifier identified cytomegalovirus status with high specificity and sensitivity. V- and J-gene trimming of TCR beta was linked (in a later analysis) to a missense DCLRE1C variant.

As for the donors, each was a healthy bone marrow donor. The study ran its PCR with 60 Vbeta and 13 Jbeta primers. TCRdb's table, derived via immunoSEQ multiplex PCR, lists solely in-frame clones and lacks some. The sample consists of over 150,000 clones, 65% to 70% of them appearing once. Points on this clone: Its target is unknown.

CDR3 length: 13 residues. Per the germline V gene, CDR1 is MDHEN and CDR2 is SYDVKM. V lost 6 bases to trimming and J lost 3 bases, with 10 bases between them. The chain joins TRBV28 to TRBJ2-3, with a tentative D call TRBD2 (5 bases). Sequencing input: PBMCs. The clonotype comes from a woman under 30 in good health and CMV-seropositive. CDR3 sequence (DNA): TGTGCCAGCAGACTAGGTACTACAGATACGCAGTATTTT. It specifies CASRLGTTDTQYF. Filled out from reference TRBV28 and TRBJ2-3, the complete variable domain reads DVKVTQSSRYLVKRTGEKVFLECVQDMDHENMFWYRQDPGLGLRLIYFSYDVKMKEKGDIPEGYSVSREKKERFSLILESASTNQTSMYLCASRLGTTDTQYFGPGTRLTVL.